Here is one T cell receptor (beta chain) with its context. The antigen remains unidentified. These data are taken from a study of shared clonotypes between healthy human individuals. General observations from the study: Since donors were few, the genetic and exposure-history diversity represented was limited.

For unsorted PBMC, 300 to 350 ng DNA per replicate equaled tens of thousands of T cell genomes. The sequenced material, unsorted PBMC DNA, was run on ten immunoSEQ deep assay plates. In the original workflow: Junction-only sequences without quality scores were provided by ImmunoSEQ, so filtering was different. The data were produced by immunoSEQ multiplex PCR, yet TCRdb's version contains in-frame clones alone and is incomplete. V and J calls and clone size come straight from that table; D and trimming were deduced from the DNA. The sample has about 600,000 clones; roughly 79% are singletons. CDR3 size: 14 residues. The V and J ends lost 4 bases and 9 bases respectively, with 19 bases between them. Germline CDR1 is SGHVS and CDR2 is FQNEAQ.

The rearrangement uses TRBV7-8 and TRBJ2-7; D is possibly TRBD2 (5 bases). Source material: PBMCs. This receptor was obtained from a woman in her thirties or forties in good health. Some clones in this sample may be carry-over from other donors' samples. In DNA, the CDR3 is TGTGCCAGCAGCTCCCGCTTACTAGAGGTCTGGCAGTACTTC. Encoded protein: CASSSRLLEVWQYF.